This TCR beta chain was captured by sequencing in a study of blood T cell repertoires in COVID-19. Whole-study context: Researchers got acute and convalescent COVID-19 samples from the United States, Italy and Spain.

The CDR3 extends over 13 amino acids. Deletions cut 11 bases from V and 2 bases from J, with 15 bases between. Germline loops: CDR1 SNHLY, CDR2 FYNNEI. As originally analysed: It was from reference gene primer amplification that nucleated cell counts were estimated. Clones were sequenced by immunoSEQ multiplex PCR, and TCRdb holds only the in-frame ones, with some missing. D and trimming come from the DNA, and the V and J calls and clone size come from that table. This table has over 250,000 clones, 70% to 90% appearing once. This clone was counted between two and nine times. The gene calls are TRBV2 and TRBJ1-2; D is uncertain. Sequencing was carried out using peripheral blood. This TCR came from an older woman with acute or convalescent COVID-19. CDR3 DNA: TGTGCCCTCGTGAGATACAGAAACTATGGCTACACCTTC. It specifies CALVRYRNYGYTF.